Below are 17 T cell receptor beta chains sequenced from a single sample in a study of response to subunit inactivated influenza vaccine. TCRdb reanalysed the RT-PCR reads using MiXCR and keeps one entry per CDR3 protein. The sample has 500,000 to 600,000 distinct CDR3 sequences, 14% seen once. Sequenced here: PBMCs from blood, sampled about 12 days after vaccination. The receptors were sampled from a man aged 45-60 years who received an inactivated influenza vaccine.

This clonotype was observed a few times. This CDR3 is CASSKTAAEQFF. CDR3 nucleotides: TGTGCCAGCAGTAAAACAGCTGCTGAGCAGTTCTTC. This rearrangement joins TRBV12-3 or TRBV12-4 to TRBJ2-1, with D unresolved. The CDR3 covers 12 residues. The ends were cut back, 5 bases at V and 9 bases at J, with 11 bases in the middle.

This clonotype appeared a few times. The rearrangement joins TRBV7-3 to TRBJ2-7; 7 bases map to TRBD2. V shed 2 bases, J shed 2 bases, and the junction held 6 bases outside the gene matches. CDR3 size: 15 residues. Germline values: CDR1 SGHTA, CDR2 FQGTGA. The CDR3 coding sequence is TGTGCCAGCAGCTTAGTGCCTAGCGGTGCCTACGAGCAGTACTTC. Translated, it gives CASSLVPSGAYEQYF.

The CDR3 here is CSARGTSGNSYEQYF. DNA of the CDR3: TGCAGTGCTAGAGGGACTAGCGGGAACTCCTACGAGCAGTACTTC. The chain combines TRBV20-1 with TRBJ2-7, with 12 bases aligning to TRBD2. The CDR3 has 15 amino acids. Germline V gene lookup returns CDR1 DFQATT and CDR2 SNEGSKA (reference sequence). V was pared by 1 base and J by 0 bases, with 1 base of the junction left unmatched.

The V and J genes are TRBV4-3 and TRBJ2-2; D tentatively fits TRBD1 or TRBD2 (5 bases each). Germline lookup yields CDR1 LGHNA and CDR2 YSLEER. The V and J ends lost 0 bases and 6 bases respectively, with 20 bases between them. The length of the CDR3 is 18 residues. CDR3 sequence: CASSQDVSDYRGSGELFF. Here the CDR3 DNA reads TGCGCCAGCAGCCAAGATGTTAGCGACTATAGGGGCTCCGGGGAGCTGTTTTTT.

The gene calls are TRBV6-2 or TRBV6-3 and TRBJ1-5; 7 bases agree with TRBD1. The V and J ends lost 7 bases and 6 bases, in that order; junction bases with no gene match: 15. The germline V gene has CDR1 MNHEY and CDR2 SVGEGT. The CDR3 spans 16 residues. The CDR3 is CASKTGQAWVSQPQHF. The CDR3 nucleotides read TGTGCCAGCAAAACCGGACAGGCTTGGGTCAGTCAGCCCCAGCATTTT.

This clonotype was counted only a few times. The gene calls are TRBV5-1 and TRBJ2-4; 8 nucleotides agree with TRBD1. Trimming removed 4 bases from V and 6 bases from J; junction bases left unmatched: 3. The CDR3 extends over 13 amino acids. Germline values: CDR1 SGHRS, CDR2 YFSETQ. CDR3 protein: CASSPGQGNIQYF. DNA of the CDR3: TGCGCCAGCAGCCCCGGACAGGGAAACATTCAGTACTTC. Complete variable domain (other parts from reference TRBV5-1 and TRBJ2-4): KAGVTQTPRYLIKTRGQQVTLSCSPISGHRSVSWYQQTPGQGLQFLFEYFSETQRNKGNFPGRFSGRQFSNSRSEMNVSTLELGDSALYLCASSPGQGNIQYFGAGTRLSVL.

This rearrangement joins TRBV10-3 to TRBJ1-1; TRBD1 is a possible D gene (6 bases). Trimming shortened V by 3 bases and J by 6 bases, and 14 bases separated the two germline ends. CDR1 is ENHRY and CDR2 is SYGVKD in the germline V gene. CDR3 length: 14 amino acids. CDR3 DNA: TGTGCCATCAGTGAAACAGGGAAAGGGTCTGAAGCTTTCTTT. Translating gives CAISETGKGSEAFF.

This clonotype was observed a handful of times. The V and J genes are TRBV7-6 and TRBJ2-3, with D possibly matching TRBD2 (6 bases). The CDR3 spans 17 residues. Trimming left V 1 base short and J 1 base short, with 15 bases between. Germline CDR1 is SGHVS and CDR2 is FNYEAQ. The CDR3 sequence is CASSLGGGALGTDTQYF. For the CDR3, the DNA is TGTGCCAGCAGCTTAGGAGGAGGGGCACTAGGCACAGATACGCAGTATTTT.

The chain uses TRBV13 and TRBJ2-1; D may be TRBD2 (6 bases). The V end was cut by 1 base, the J end by 0 bases, with 22 bases between. CDR3 length: 20 residues. Germline V lookup: CDR1 PRHDT, CDR2 FYEKMQ (reference sequence). CDR3 sequence reads: CASSLVGLARHTSSYNEQFF. Here the CDR3 DNA reads TGTGCCAGCAGCTTAGTAGGGCTAGCGCGCCACACAAGCTCCTACAATGAGCAGTTCTTC.

This clonotype came up a few times. The chain couples TRBV6-2 or TRBV6-3 to TRBJ2-7; a weak D match, TRBD1 (6 bases). The length of the CDR3 is 15 residues. Trimming stripped 0 bases from V and 2 bases from J, with 11 bases between. CDR1 MNHEY and CDR2 SVGEGT come from the germline V gene. CDR3 coding DNA: TGTGCCAGCAGTTACTCCGGACAGACCACCTACGAGCAGTACTTC. Protein: CASSYSGQTTYEQYF.

This clonotype was observed at least ten times. V usage is TRBV29-1 and J usage is TRBJ2-1, with a possible D match to TRBD1 (6 bases). The V gene's germline CDR1 is SQVTM and CDR2 ANQGSEA. V gave up 5 bases and J gave up 7 bases, with 12 bases separating them. This CDR3 is 12 amino acids long. CDR3 region: CSVQYRENEQFF. The CDR3 DNA follows: TGCAGCGTTCAATACAGGGAGAATGAGCAGTTCTTC.

This clonotype came up many times. V and J are TRBV5-1 and TRBJ1-2; possible D gene TRBD1, 6 bases. V gave up 5 bases and J gave up 0 bases, with 11 bases separating them. Per the germline V gene, CDR1 is SGHRS and CDR2 is YFSETQ. The CDR3 consists of 14 residues. The CDR3 is CASREDSTNYGYTF. For the CDR3, the DNA is TGCGCCAGCAGAGAGGACAGTACTAACTATGGCTACACCTTC.

This clonotype appeared a few times. V is TRBV6-2 or TRBV6-3 and J is TRBJ2-3, with TRBD2 matching 9 bases. From germline, CDR1 is MNHEY and CDR2 SVGEGT. CDR3 length: 15 residues. V lost 6 bases, J lost 5 bases, and 9 bases stayed unmatched. The CDR3 loop is CASRGAGGGRDTQYF. The CDR3 region has the DNA TGTGCCAGCAGAGGTGCGGGGGGGGGACGAGATACGCAGTATTTT.

Many counts were recorded for this clonotype. J is TRBJ2-5 and V is TRBV4-2; D is possibly TRBD2 (6 bases). There are 15 residues in the CDR3. The germline V and J ends were trimmed by 3 bases and 5 bases, with 16 bases remaining between them. Germline CDR1 is LGHNA and CDR2 is YNFKEQ. The CDR3 region has the DNA TGTGCCAGCAGCCACCGACTAGGAATTGAGGAGACCCAGTACTTC. This gives the protein CASSHRLGIEETQYF.

This clonotype has ten or more counts. V and J are TRBV14 and TRBJ2-1, with TRBD2 identical over 13 bases. This CDR3 is 20 amino acids long. Germline V gene lookup returns CDR1 SGHDN and CDR2 FVKESK. The trim removed 2 bases at V and 0 bases at J, leaving 10 bases unmatched. In DNA, the CDR3 is TGTGCCAGCAGCCAAATAAGACTAGCGGGAGGCCCGAGCTCCTACAATGAGCAGTTCTTC. This gives the protein CASSQIRLAGGPSSYNEQFF.

The sample holds a few counts of this clonotype. The chain has TRBV6-1 and TRBJ2-7; no clear D. The germline V gene has CDR1 MNHNS and CDR2 SASEGT. Trimming took 6 bases from V and 3 from J, leaving 18 bases between them. CDR3 length: 15 amino acids. CDR3 protein: CASSSTLITVYEQYF. Written as DNA, the CDR3 is TGTGCCAGCAGCTCTACACTTATCACCGTCTACGAGCAGTACTTC.

This clonotype has at least ten counts. The genes are TRBV5-1 and TRBJ2-3; 9 bases match TRBD2. Germline CDR1 reads SGHRS; CDR2 reads YFSETQ. J was trimmed by 6 bases and V by 1 base; bases with no gene match: 6. The CDR3 is 15 residues long. CDR3 in DNA: TGCGCCAGCAGCTTGTCTGTAGCGGGAGCCGATACGCAGTATTTT. Amino acids: CASSLSVAGADTQYF.